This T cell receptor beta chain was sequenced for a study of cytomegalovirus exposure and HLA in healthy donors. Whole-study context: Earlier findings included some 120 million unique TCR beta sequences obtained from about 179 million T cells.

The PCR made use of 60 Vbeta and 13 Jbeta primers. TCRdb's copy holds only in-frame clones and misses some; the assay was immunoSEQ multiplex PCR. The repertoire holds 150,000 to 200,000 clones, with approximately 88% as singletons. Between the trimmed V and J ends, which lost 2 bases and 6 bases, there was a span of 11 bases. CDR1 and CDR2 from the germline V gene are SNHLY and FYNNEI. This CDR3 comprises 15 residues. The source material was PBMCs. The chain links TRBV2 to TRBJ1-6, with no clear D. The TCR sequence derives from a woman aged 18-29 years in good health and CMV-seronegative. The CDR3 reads CASSESGNFNSPLHF. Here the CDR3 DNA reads TGTGCCAGCAGTGAATCCGGGAATTTTAATTCACCCCTCCACTTT.